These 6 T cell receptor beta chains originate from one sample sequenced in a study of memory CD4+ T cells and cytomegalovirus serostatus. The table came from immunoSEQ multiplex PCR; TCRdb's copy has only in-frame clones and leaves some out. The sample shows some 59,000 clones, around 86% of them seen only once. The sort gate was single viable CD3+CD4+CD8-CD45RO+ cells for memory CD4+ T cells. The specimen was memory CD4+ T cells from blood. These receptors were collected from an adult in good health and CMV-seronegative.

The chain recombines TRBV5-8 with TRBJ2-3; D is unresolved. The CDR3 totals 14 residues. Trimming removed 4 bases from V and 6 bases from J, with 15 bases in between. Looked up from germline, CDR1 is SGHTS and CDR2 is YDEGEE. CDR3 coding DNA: TGTGCCAGCAGCCCTAATCAACCAGGCGATACGCAGTATTTT. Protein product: CASSPNQPGDTQYF.

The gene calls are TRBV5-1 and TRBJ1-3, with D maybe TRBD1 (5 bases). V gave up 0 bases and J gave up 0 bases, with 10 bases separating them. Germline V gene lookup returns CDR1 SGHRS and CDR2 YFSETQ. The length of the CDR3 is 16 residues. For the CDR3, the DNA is TGCGCCAGCAGCTTGGGGGCAGGGAGCTCTGGAAACACCATATATTTT. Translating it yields CASSLGAGSSGNTIYF.

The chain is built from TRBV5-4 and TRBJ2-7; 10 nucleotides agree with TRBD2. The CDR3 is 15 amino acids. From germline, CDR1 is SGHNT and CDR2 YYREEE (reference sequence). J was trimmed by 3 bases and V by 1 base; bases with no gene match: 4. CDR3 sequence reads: CASSLSSGGYYEQYF. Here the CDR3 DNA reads TGTGCCAGCAGCTTGTCTAGCGGGGGATACTACGAGCAGTACTTC.

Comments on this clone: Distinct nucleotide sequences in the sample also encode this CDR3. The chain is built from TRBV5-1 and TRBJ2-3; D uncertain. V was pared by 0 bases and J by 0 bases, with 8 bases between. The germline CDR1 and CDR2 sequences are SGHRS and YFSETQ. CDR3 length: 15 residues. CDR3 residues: CASSLEGASTDTQYF. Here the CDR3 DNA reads TGCGCCAGCAGCTTGGAGGGCGCGAGCACAGATACGCAGTATTTT.

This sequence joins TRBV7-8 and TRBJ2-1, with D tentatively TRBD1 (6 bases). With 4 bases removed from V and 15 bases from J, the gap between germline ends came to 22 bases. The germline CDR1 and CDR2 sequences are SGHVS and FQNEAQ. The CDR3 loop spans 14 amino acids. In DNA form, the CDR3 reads TGTGCCAGCAGCTCTTCCGCCAGGGGTGAGGTGGGGTTCTTC. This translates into CASSSSARGEVGFF.

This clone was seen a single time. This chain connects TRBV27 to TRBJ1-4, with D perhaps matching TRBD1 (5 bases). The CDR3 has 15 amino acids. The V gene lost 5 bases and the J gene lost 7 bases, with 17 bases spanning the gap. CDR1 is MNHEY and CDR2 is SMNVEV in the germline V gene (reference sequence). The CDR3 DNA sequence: TGTGCCAGCAGTCCCACTCCAAGGGGCCGTGAAAAACTGTTTTTT. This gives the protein CASSPTPRGREKLFF.